This T cell receptor beta chain was sequenced for a study of blood T cells in healthy people across ages. Then a second PCR, running about 7 to 11 cycles, was carried out with a sample-barcoded 5' primer and a J-beta primer mix. TCRdb itself ran the 5' RACE reads through MiXCR, one entry per CDR3 protein. This sample has about 840,000 distinct CDR3 sequences, with almost 30% found just once. Per germline, CDR1 SGHTA and CDR2 FQGNSA. The CDR3 is 15 residues long. V lost 1 base and J lost 3, with 13 bases in between. These sequences were also reported in another study, on T cells of mothers and their children. That source notes: An overlap that was slightly higher, though non-significant, was seen in related mother-child pairs versus unrelated pairs.

The chain combines TRBV7-2 with TRBJ2-7; D possibly corresponds to TRBD2 (7 bases). The sequencing input was blood. This clonotype was sampled from a woman between 40 and 55 years old in good health. CDR3: CASSLDWGGGYEQYF. The CDR3 region has the DNA TGTGCCAGCAGCTTAGATTGGGGGGGCGGCTACGAGCAGTACTTC.